This is a list of T cell receptor beta chains from one sample in a study of technical replicates of blood from a handful of donors. TCRdb's table, derived via immunoSEQ multiplex PCR, lists solely in-frame clones and lacks some. Of around 84,000 clones listed, roughly 98% are singletons. The sequenced sample was T cells isolated from PBMCs. The origin of the receptors is a human donor in good health. Each CDR3 is given with its conserved first and last residue. The order of the fields is D gene, V gene, J gene, clone size, CDR3 DNA, CDR3 protein. A D gene is named only where the DNA matches it firmly. Part of the rows lack a size; the others show once, few, many or a class for expanded clones.

>TRBD2|TRBV4-2|TRBJ2-1|.
TGTGCCAGCAGCCAAGAAGCGGGGGGGTTACATGAGCAGTTCTTC
CASSQEAGGLHEQFF
>.|TRBV5-1|TRBJ1-2|.
TGCGCCAGCAGCTTGGATCCGGGGAACTATGGCTACACCTTC
CASSLDPGNYGYTF
>TRBD1|TRBV5-1|TRBJ2-2|once
TGCGCCAGCAGCCCCCAACCGGGACAGGGATTCCCCGGGGAGCTGTTTTTT
CASSPQPGQGFPGELFF
>.|TRBV5-1|TRBJ2-7|.
TGCGCCAGCAGCTCCACCGGGAGACCAGGCTACGAGCAGTACTTC
CASSSTGRPGYEQYF
>.|TRBV4-1|TRBJ2-1|.
TGCGCCAGCAGCTTCGGCGGGGAGGTCAATGAGCAGTTCTTC
CASSFGGEVNEQFF
>.|TRBV15|TRBJ2-5|.
TGTGCCACCAGCAGAGACCCAGGAAGAGAAGAGACCCAGTACTTC
CATSRDPGREETQYF
>TRBD2|TRBV6-4|TRBJ2-1|.
TGTGCCAGCAGTGTAGGAGCGGGAGTAGAGCAGTTCTTC
CASSVGAGVEQFF
>TRBD1|TRBV2|TRBJ1-3|once
TGTGCCAGCAGTGAACAAACGGGGACAGGAGGAAACACCATATATTTT
CASSEQTGTGGNTIYF
>TRBD2|TRBV11-2|TRBJ2-1|.
TGTGCCAGCAGCTCGTATGCGGGAGTGTCCTACAATGAGCAGTTCTTC
CASSSYAGVSYNEQFF
>.|TRBV15|TRBJ1-1|.
TGTGCCACCAGCAGAGATGCGGGTTTTGAAGCTTTCTTT
CATSRDAGFEAFF
>.|TRBV27|TRBJ1-2|.
TGTGCCAGCAGTTTATACCAGGGGTATGGCTACACCTTC
CASSLYQGYGYTF
>.|TRBV29-1|TRBJ2-7|.
TGCAGCGTTCTAGAGGGAGTCTACGAGCAGTACTTC
CSVLEGVYEQYF
>TRBD2|TRBV19|TRBJ2-3|.
TGTGCCAGTAGTATACTACTAGCGGGAGCAGATACGCAGTATTTT
CASSILLAGADTQYF
>.|TRBV25-1|TRBJ1-1|.
TGTGCCAGCAGTGAATCCGGTCAGAGGGGGAAAGCTTTCTTT
CASSESGQRGKAFF
>.|TRBV6-6|TRBJ1-2|.
TGTGCCAGCAGTTACCTTCAGGCCCACTATGGCTACACCTTC
CASSYLQAHYGYTF
>.|TRBV10-2|TRBJ2-2|.
TGCGCCAGCAGTGACTGGGGGGGGCCGGGAACCGGGGAGCTGTTTTTT
CASSDWGGPGTGELFF
>.|TRBV2|TRBJ1-2|.
TGTGCCAGCAGCTACGGGTCTGGCTATGGCTACACCTTC
CASSYGSGYGYTF
>TRBD1|TRBV27|TRBJ1-5|.
TGTGCCAGCAGACTCGGGACAGGCAATCAGCCCCAGCATTTT
CASRLGTGNQPQHF
>.|TRBV11-2|TRBJ1-1|.
TGTGCCAGTAGGGACATCAACACTGAAGCTTTCTTT
CASRDINTEAFF
>.|TRBV5-5|TRBJ1-4|.
TGTGCCAGCAGCTTCCGAAACAGCCTTGCAACTAATGAAAAACTGTTTTTT
CASSFRNSLATNEKLFF
>TRBD2|TRBV10-1|TRBJ2-1|.
TGCGCCAGCAGTGAGTATAGCGGGAGGGCCCTTTTTGAGCAGTTCTTC
CASSEYSGRALFEQFF
>.|TRBV11-2|TRBJ2-6|.
TGTGCCAGCAGATCGCCCCGGGGCTCTGGGGCCAACGTCCTGACTTTC
CASRSPRGSGANVLTF
>TRBD1|TRBV18|TRBJ2-7|.
TGTGCCAGCTCAACGGGACAGAATGGCGAGCAGTACTTC
CASSTGQNGEQYF
>TRBD2|TRBV6-4|TRBJ2-3|.
TGTGCCAGCAGTGACTCAGCGGGGGGGCCAGATACGCAGTATTTT
CASSDSAGGPDTQYF
>TRBD2|TRBV6-1|TRBJ2-7|.
TGTGCCAGCAGTGAAAGAGCGGGAGGGATCCACGAGCAGTACTTC
CASSERAGGIHEQYF
>.|TRBV21-1|TRBJ2-3|once
TGTGCCAGCAGCCCGTATTGGGGAGGCACAGATACGCAGTATTTT
CASSPYWGGTDTQYF
>TRBD2|TRBV5-6|TRBJ2-1|once
TGTGCCAGCGGGACTAGCGGTGTGAGCTCCTACAATGAGCAGTTCTTC
CASGTSGVSSYNEQFF
>TRBD2|TRBV2|TRBJ2-7|once
TGTGCCAGCAGTGAAATGGGGACTAGGATGCCCTACGAGCAGTACTTC
CASSEMGTRMPYEQYF
>TRBD1|TRBV7-6|TRBJ2-1|.
TGTGCCAGCAGCTTAAATTTAAACAGGGGGACCCGGCGCGGCTCCTACAATGAGCAGTTCTTC
CASSLNLNRGTRRGSYNEQFF
>.|TRBV5-4|TRBJ2-3|once
TGTGCCAGCAGCTTGGGTGGGGCAAGCACAGATACGCAGTATTTT
CASSLGGASTDTQYF
>TRBD1|TRBV30|TRBJ1-2|.
TGTGCCAAGGACAGGGGGCTGAGTGGCTACACCTTC
CAKDRGLSGYTF
>TRBD2|TRBV7-9|TRBJ2-7|.
TGTGCCAGCAGCCCTCGTGGTAGCGGGGTCTACGAGCAGTACTTC
CASSPRGSGVYEQYF
>TRBD2|TRBV9|TRBJ2-4|.
TGTGCCAGCAGCGCCGCGGGGGTAAACATTCAGTACTTC
CASSAAGVNIQYF
>.|TRBV30|TRBJ2-7|.
TGTGCCTGGAATCTACAGGACTCCTACGAGCAGTACTTC
CAWNLQDSYEQYF
>.|TRBV19|TRBJ1-5|.
TGTGCCACCGCAGGGGCCGGGGGCAATCAGCCCCAGCATTTT
CATAGAGGNQPQHF
>TRBD1|TRBV2|TRBJ2-3|.
TGTGCCAGCAGTCGACAGGGGGGACTCACAGATACGCAGTATTTT
CASSRQGGLTDTQYF
>TRBD2|TRBV4-1|TRBJ2-1|.
TGCGCCAGCAGCTTAAGGACTAGCGGGTCCTACAATGAGCAGTTCTTC
CASSLRTSGSYNEQFF
>TRBD1|TRBV14|TRBJ2-7|.
TGTGCCAGCAGCCAAAGGACCGGACAGGTCTCCTACGAGCAGTACTTC
CASSQRTGQVSYEQYF
>TRBD2|TRBV19|TRBJ2-5|.
TGTGCCAGTAGTATGCCGGGGACTTCGACTAGCGGGAGGGCCCTCGGCGAGACCCAGTACTTC
CASSMPGTSTSGRALGETQYF
>.|TRBV7-9|TRBJ2-1|.
TGTGCCAGCAGCTTAGCCGATGAGCAGTTCTTC
CASSLADEQFF